These 13 T cell receptor beta chains came from one sample sequenced in a study of long-term antiretroviral therapy in people with HIV. Assay version v3.0 of immunoSEQ was used, and it was run at survey level. Assay: immunoSEQ multiplex PCR; the TCRdb copy retains only in-frame clones and omits some. The sample shows about 21,000 clones, about 72% of them seen only once. The input for sequencing was unsorted PBMCs, taken around 1.8 years before starting antiretroviral therapy. The receptors were sampled from a middle-aged woman with HIV.

The chain links TRBV9 to TRBJ1-2; 10 bases map to TRBD1. Germline-derived CDR1 and CDR2 are SGDLS and YYNGEE. After removal of 3 bases from V and 3 bases from J, the junction contained 5 bases not matched to a gene. This CDR3 has 15 residues. The CDR3 DNA follows: TGTGCCAGCAGCGCCACCGGGACAGGGGACTATGGCTACACCTTC. Translation gives CASSATGTGDYGYTF.

The J gene is TRBJ2-4, the V gene TRBV7-9; 7 bases match TRBD2. J was trimmed by 9 bases and V by 5 bases; bases with no gene match: 10. The CDR3 has 14 residues. CDR1 and CDR2 from the germline V gene are SEHNR and FQNEAQ (reference sequence). The CDR3 region has the DNA TGTGCCAGCAGCCCAATTGGACTAGGTAGCATTCAGTACTTC. Its translation: CASSPIGLGSIQYF.

V is TRBV30 and J is TRBJ2-7; D is perhaps TRBD1 (5 bases). This CDR3 is 11 amino acids long. Germline CDR1 reads GTSNPN; CDR2 reads SVGIG (reference sequence). Trimming took 7 bases from V and 0 from J, leaving 7 bases between them. The CDR3 DNA is TGTGCCTACAGGAGCTCCTACGAGCAGTACTTC. It translates to CAYRSSYEQYF. Full variable domain (missing parts from reference TRBV30 and TRBJ2-7): SQTIHQWPATLVQPVGSPLSLECTVEGTSNPNLYWYRQAAGRGLQLLFYSVGIGQISSEVPQNLSASRPQDRQFILSSKKLLLSDSGFYLCAYRSSYEQYFGPGTRLTVT.

This chain links TRBV7-9 with TRBJ2-7; D might be TRBD1 (5 bases). There are 14 residues in the CDR3. V was clipped by 0 bases and J by 1 base, with 7 bases between them. Germline CDR1 SEHNR, CDR2 FQNEAQ (reference sequence). CDR3 sequence: CASSLAGLSYEQYF. CDR3 sequence (DNA): TGTGCCAGCAGCTTAGCGGGGCTTTCCTACGAGCAGTACTTC.

The chain couples TRBV7-6 to TRBJ1-2; 7 nucleotides agree with TRBD1. This CDR3 spans 15 amino acids. Germline CDR1 reads SGHVS; CDR2 reads FNYEAQ. With 4 bases clipped from V and 7 bases from J, the junction kept 12 bases outside the gene matches. In nucleotides, the CDR3 is TGTGCCAGCAGCTCCAGACAGGGAGGTAGTGGTGGCTACACCTTC. It translates to CASSSRQGGSGGYTF.

The rearrangement links TRBV27 to TRBJ2-7, with D tentatively TRBD2 (6 bases). This CDR3 spans 15 amino acids. The V gene lost 6 bases and the J gene lost 0 bases, with 15 bases spanning the gap. The germline V gene encodes CDR1 MNHEY and CDR2 SMNVEV (reference sequence). The CDR3 loop is CASSRRGVSSYEQYF. In DNA, the CDR3 is TGTGCCAGCAGCCGTCGCGGGGTGAGCTCCTACGAGCAGTACTTC.

The chain recombines TRBV6-5 with TRBJ1-6, with TRBD1 matching 8 bases. The germline gives CDR1 MNHEY, CDR2 SVGAGI. Germline trimming cut 3 bases from V and 5 bases from J; bases unmatched to any gene: 6. The CDR3 runs to 16 residues. Written as DNA, the CDR3 is TGTGCCAGCAGTTATGGGGCAGGGGGCAATAATTCACCCCTCCACTTT. The encoded protein is CASSYGAGGNNSPLHF.

The chain couples TRBV27 to TRBJ2-1, with TRBD1 identical over 7 bases. The CDR3 loop spans 15 amino acids. V was clipped by 10 bases and J by 4 bases; unmatched bases: 13. Per the germline V gene, CDR1 is MNHEY and CDR2 is SMNVEV (reference sequence). The DNA for the CDR3 is TGTGCCACTCGACAGGGACCCTCACCTTACAATGAGCAGTTCTTC. Its translation is CATRQGPSPYNEQFF.

The rearrangement joins TRBV6-5 to TRBJ1-2; no reliable D call. Trimming took 8 bases from V and 1 from J, leaving 14 bases between them. The CDR3 totals 14 residues. CDR1 is MNHEY and CDR2 is SVGAGI in the germline V gene. CDR3 sequence: CASSPHKFNYGYTF. Here the CDR3 DNA reads TGTGCCAGCTCACCACACAAGTTTAACTATGGCTACACCTTC.

The rearrangement joins TRBV5-6 to TRBJ1-6, with 9 bases that match TRBD1. The CDR3 is 16 residues long. From germline, CDR1 is SGHDT and CDR2 YYEEEE. V lost 0 bases, J lost 7 bases, and 5 bases stayed unmatched. The CDR3 spells CASSLGGQGGNSPLHF. The CDR3 nucleotides are TGTGCCAGCAGCTTGGGGGGACAGGGTGGAAATTCACCCCTCCACTTT.

The table lists this clone with a count of one. The chain joins TRBV5-6 to TRBJ1-2; weak D call: TRBD1 (6 bases). Germline loops: CDR1 SGHDT, CDR2 YYEEEE. V was shortened by 1 base and J by 5 bases, with 12 bases between the two germline ends. The CDR3 covers 14 residues. The CDR3 region is CASSLNRQVYGYTF. The CDR3 coding sequence is TGTGCCAGCAGCTTGAACAGACAGGTTTATGGCTACACCTTC.

The chain couples TRBV5-6 to TRBJ2-3, with a weak D call TRBD2 (5 bases). V lost 0 bases, J lost 3 bases, and 11 bases lay in between. In germline, CDR1 is SGHDT, CDR2 YYEEEE. CDR3 length: 15 residues. The CDR3 loop reads CASSLALDGTDTQYF. The DNA for the CDR3 is TGTGCCAGCAGCTTGGCACTAGACGGGACAGATACGCAGTATTTT.

This CDR3 is CASSYSRQNQPQHF. DNA of the CDR3: TGTGCCAGCAGTTACAGCAGACAGAATCAGCCCCAGCATTTT. This chain uses TRBV2 with TRBJ1-5, with D possibly matching TRBD1 (5 bases). Per the germline V gene, CDR1 is SNHLY and CDR2 is FYNNEI. V was shortened by 5 bases and J by 4 bases, with 12 bases between the two germline ends. This CDR3 has 14 residues.